This T cell receptor (beta chain) appears in the sequencing data of a study of T cell repertoires in cytomegalovirus infection. Study at large: CMV infection plus the matching HLA type was flagged by public TCR beta signatures. Overall study results and limits: The study found HLA-C-restricted CMV-specific TCR beta clonotypes dominating the ex vivo response. Using cumulative public TCR beta family frequency, the authors identified those who carried CMV together with the relevant HLA.

In this sample, this clonotype turned up a few times. No antigen is known for it. TCRdb reanalysed the reads using MiXCR and keeps one entry per CDR3 protein. This sample yields 150,000 to 200,000 distinct CDR3 sequences, of which 14% are seen a single time; roughly 27% belongs to the top ten. Trimming removed 4 bases from V and 8 bases from J; junction bases left unmatched: 5. This CDR3 has 13 amino acids. The sample consisted of PBMCs. This sequence originates from a human donor in good health (CMV status not recorded). Some clones in this sample may be carry-over from other donors' samples. This chain uses TRBV12-3 or TRBV12-4 with TRBJ2-1; TRBD1 matches 7 bases. Here the CDR3 DNA reads TGTGCCAGCAGTTCCGGGACAGCCGATGAGCAGTTCTTC. Translated, it gives CASSSGTADEQFF.